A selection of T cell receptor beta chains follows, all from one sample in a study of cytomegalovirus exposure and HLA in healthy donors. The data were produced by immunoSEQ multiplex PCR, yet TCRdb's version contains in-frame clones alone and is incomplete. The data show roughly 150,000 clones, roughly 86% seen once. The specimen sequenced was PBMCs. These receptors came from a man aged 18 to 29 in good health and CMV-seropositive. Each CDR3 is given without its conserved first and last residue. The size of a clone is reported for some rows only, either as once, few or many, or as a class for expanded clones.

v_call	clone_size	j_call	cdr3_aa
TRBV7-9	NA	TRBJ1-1	ASSPAFPGGGVNTEAF
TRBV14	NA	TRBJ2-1	ASSQVSGAYNEQF
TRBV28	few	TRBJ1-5	ASTKRTDQPQH
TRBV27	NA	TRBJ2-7	ASSSGTATYEQY
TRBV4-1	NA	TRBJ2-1	ASSQLLAGYNEQF
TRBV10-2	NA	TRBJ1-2	ASSGGQGAGGYT
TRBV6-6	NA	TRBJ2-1	ASSYSMVGGYNEQF
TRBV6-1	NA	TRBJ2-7	ASSVGGETYEQY
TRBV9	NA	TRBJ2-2	ASSVASGLVENTGELF
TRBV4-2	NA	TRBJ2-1	ASSSSGSSYNEQF
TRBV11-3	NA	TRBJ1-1	ASSLQGDMNTEAF
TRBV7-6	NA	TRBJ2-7	ATAGTAANEQY
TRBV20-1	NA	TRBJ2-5	SARSGTQY
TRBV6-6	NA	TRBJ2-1	ASWQDEQF
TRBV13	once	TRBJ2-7	ASSRGQANYEQY
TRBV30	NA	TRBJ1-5	AWSTSTGGQPQH
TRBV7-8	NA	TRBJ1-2	ASTLDVAVYGYT
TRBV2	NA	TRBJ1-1	ASSPMPTGGGTEAF
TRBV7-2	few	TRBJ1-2	ASSLNSGYT
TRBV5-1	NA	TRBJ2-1	ASSLELAGLNEQF
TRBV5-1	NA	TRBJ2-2	ASSRLAGETGELF
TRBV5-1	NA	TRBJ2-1	ASSRTLGGTGAYNEQF
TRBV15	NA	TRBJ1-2	ATSRDKLYGYT
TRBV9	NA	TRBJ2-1	ASSVDSGPNEQF